These 22 T cell receptor beta chains originate from one sample sequenced in a study of blood T cell repertoires in COVID-19. Clones were sequenced by immunoSEQ multiplex PCR, and TCRdb holds only the in-frame ones, with some missing. The data contain about 250,000 clones, nearly 90% of them seen just once; the ten biggest clones take up roughly 2%. The specimen was peripheral blood. The receptors stem from a woman aged 55-70 years with COVID-19, enrolled during active disease.

The chain combines TRBV18 with TRBJ1-3; D is possibly TRBD1 (5 bases). V gave up 2 bases and J gave up 0 bases, with 11 bases separating them. CDR1 and CDR2 from the germline V gene are KGHSH and LQKENI. The CDR3 runs to 16 residues. CDR3 protein: CASSPTTRGSGNTIYF. The DNA of the CDR3 is TGTGCCAGCTCACCAACGACTAGGGGCTCTGGAAACACCATATATTTT.

This chain joins TRBV4-1 and TRBJ2-3, with 8 bases that match TRBD1. Germline CDR1 reads MGHRA; CDR2 reads YSYEKL. The CDR3 has 17 amino acids. V lost 0 bases and J lost 4; bases outside the gene matches: 9. The CDR3 DNA sequence: TGCGCCAGCAGCCAAGATCGGGCAGGGGGCATCCCAGATACGCAGTATTTT. Protein sequence: CASSQDRAGGIPDTQYF.

The rearrangement joins TRBV7-2 to TRBJ2-7, with D tentatively TRBD2 (6 bases). Trimming removed 1 base from V and 1 base from J, with 8 bases in between. Germline CDR1 and CDR2: SGHTA and FQGNSA. The CDR3 extends over 14 amino acids. The CDR3 loop reads CASSLGGTSYEQYF. CDR3 DNA sequence: TGTGCCAGCAGCTTAGGAGGGACTTCCTACGAGCAGTACTTC.

The genes are TRBV5-4 and TRBJ2-7, with TRBD2 as a possible D gene (6 bases). Germline V gives CDR1 SGHNT, CDR2 YYREEE (reference sequence). The CDR3 is 15 amino acids. Trimming left V 4 bases short and J 7 bases short, with 21 bases between. CDR3 DNA sequence: TGTGCCAGCAGCGGGCAGGGACTTGTAGCGAGGGAGCAGTACTTC. It encodes CASSGQGLVAREQYF.

This chain uses TRBV30 with TRBJ2-7; 7 bases fit TRBD1. In germline, CDR1 is GTSNPN, CDR2 SVGIG (reference sequence). V lost 2 bases, J lost 2 bases, and 6 bases stayed unmatched. The CDR3 length is 14 residues. This chain's CDR3 is CAWSLTGFPYEQYF. The CDR3 nucleotides read TGTGCCTGGAGTTTGACAGGGTTCCCCTACGAGCAGTACTTC. The full variable domain, completed using reference TRBV30 and TRBJ2-7, is SQTIHQWPATLVQPVGSPLSLECTVEGTSNPNLYWYRQAAGRGLQLLFYSVGIGQISSEVPQNLSASRPQDRQFILSSKKLLLSDSGFYLCAWSLTGFPYEQYFGPGTRLTVT.

This CDR3 is CASSPLGEGRTDTQYF. The CDR3 nucleotides read TGTGCCAGCAGCCCCTTGGGGGAGGGACGCACAGATACGCAGTATTTT. The chain couples TRBV7-2 to TRBJ2-3; 7 nucleotides agree with TRBD2. Germline CDR1 SGHTA, CDR2 FQGNSA. Trimming removed 5 bases from V and 1 base from J; junction bases left unmatched: 9. This CDR3 contains 16 residues.

The CDR3 DNA follows: TGTGCCAGCAGTCTATTTCCATTGACAGACCCTTTATTCTCGAACACTGAAGCTTTCTTT. Amino acid sequence: CASSLFPLTDPLFSNTEAFF. The V and J genes are TRBV6-6 and TRBJ1-1, with D perhaps TRBD1 (5 bases). V was clipped by 5 bases and J by 1 base, with 29 bases between them. Germline V gene sequence: CDR1 MNHNY, CDR2 SVGAGI (reference sequence). The CDR3 is 20 amino acids.

This chain links TRBV7-8 with TRBJ2-5; tentative D call: TRBD2 (5 bases). CDR1 is SGHVS, CDR2 FQNEAQ, per germline. The V and J ends lost 0 bases and 0 bases respectively, with 8 bases between them. The CDR3 loop spans 15 amino acids. The CDR3, as DNA: TGTGCCAGCAGCTTAGCTAGCGCCTACCAAGAGACCCAGTACTTC. The encoded protein is CASSLASAYQETQYF. Together with reference TRBV7-8 and TRBJ2-5, the CDR3 gives the full variable domain: GAGVSQSPRYKVAKRGQDVALRCDPISGHVSLFWYQQALGQGPEFLTYFQNEAQLDKSGLPSDRFFAERPEGSVSTLKIQRTQQEDSAVYLCASSLASAYQETQYFGPGTRLLVL.

The rearrangement uses TRBV5-1 and TRBJ1-6; D uncertain. This CDR3 has 14 amino acids. The V gene lost 4 bases and the J gene lost 1 base, with 6 bases spanning the gap. From germline, CDR1 is SGHRS and CDR2 YFSETQ. In DNA, the CDR3 is TGCGCCAGCAGCGGGGAGTCCTATAATTCACCCCTCCACTTT. Residues: CASSGESYNSPLHF.

This rearrangement joins TRBV25-1 to TRBJ1-1; a possible D gene is TRBD1 (5 bases). V dropped 2 bases and J dropped 0 bases, with 10 bases sitting between them. CDR1 and CDR2 from the germline V gene are MGHDK and SYGVNS. This CDR3 spans 15 amino acids. CDR3 sequence: CASSETRDLNTEAFF. CDR3 in DNA: TGTGCCAGCAGTGAAACCAGGGACTTGAACACTGAAGCTTTCTTT.

J is TRBJ1-5 and V is TRBV11-2; D unresolved. The CDR3 is 16 residues long. CDR1 is SGHAT and CDR2 is FQNNGV in the germline V gene. V gave up 1 base and J gave up 5 bases, with 15 bases separating them. Here the CDR3 DNA reads TGTGCCAGCAGCTTAGGAGGGAGGGTGGCGGATCAGCCCCAGCATTTT. Translation gives CASSLGGRVADQPQHF.

This sequence joins TRBV6-5 and TRBJ2-5; tentative D call: TRBD2 (5 bases). Trimming removed 5 bases from V and 5 bases from J, with 15 bases in between. The CDR3 is made up of 14 amino acids. CDR1 and CDR2 (germline): MNHEY, SVGAGI. The CDR3 DNA is TGTGCCAGCAGTCACCTGCGGAGGTGGGAGACCCAGTACTTC. It encodes CASSHLRRWETQYF.

This clone was found once. V gene TRBV19 combines with J gene TRBJ1-2, with TRBD1 matching over 7 bases. Germline lookup yields CDR1 LNHDA and CDR2 SQIVND (reference sequence). The CDR3 covers 15 residues. The J segment lost 3 bases and the V segment lost 7 bases, leaving 11 bases of the junction unmatched. DNA of the CDR3: TGTGCCAGTACCCCCTGGACAGGAAGGGACTATGGCTACACCTTC. Translation: CASTPWTGRDYGYTF.

The chain combines TRBV11-3 with TRBJ1-2; 8 nucleotides match TRBD1. Germline CDR1 reads SGHNT; CDR2 reads YENEEA. The CDR3 length is 16 residues. V trimming: 3 bases; J trimming: 5 bases; junction bases outside the gene matches: 11. The CDR3 DNA sequence: TGTGCCAGCAGCTTGAGCCGGACAGGGCGTGGATATGGCTACACCTTC. It encodes CASSLSRTGRGYGYTF. Full variable domain (rest looked up from reference TRBV11-3 and TRBJ1-2): EAGVVQSPRYKIIEKKQPVAFWCNPISGHNTLYWYLQNLGQGPELLIRYENEEAVDDSQLPKDRFSAERLKGVDSTLKIQPAELGDSAVYLCASSLSRTGRGYGYTFGSGTRLTVV.

The V gene is TRBV3-1 (or the pseudogene TRBV3-2), the J gene TRBJ1-5; 7 nucleotides line up with TRBD1. There are 15 residues in the CDR3. The junction had 5 bases not matched to a gene; V was cut back by 1 base and J by 5 bases. Germline V gene sequence: CDR1 LGHDT, CDR2 YNNKEL (reference sequence). The CDR3 bases are TGTGCCAGCAGCCAAGGACGAGGGGGCTATCAGCCCCAGCATTTT. It is translated as CASSQGRGGYQPQHF.

The J gene is TRBJ2-1, the V gene TRBV18; TRBD2 aligns across 12 bases. The CDR3 spans 14 residues. The V gene end was trimmed by 5 bases and the J gene end by 7 bases; junction bases not matched to a gene: 3. Germline V gene lookup returns CDR1 KGHSH and CDR2 LQKENI. CDR3 region: CASSAGLAGNEQFF. The CDR3, as DNA: TGTGCCAGCTCAGCTGGACTAGCGGGAAATGAGCAGTTCTTC. Filled out from reference TRBV18 and TRBJ2-1, the complete variable domain reads NAGVMQNPRHLVRRRGQEARLRCSPMKGHSHVYWYRQLPEEGLKFMVYLQKENIIDESGMPKERFSAEFPKEGPSILRIQQVVRGDSAAYFCASSAGLAGNEQFFGPGTRLTVL.

This chain uses TRBV11-1 with TRBJ1-5, with 11 bases matching TRBD1. The germline CDR1 and CDR2 sequences are SGHAT and FQDESV (reference sequence). CDR3 length: 15 residues. Unmatched junction bases numbered 6, after V lost 4 bases and J lost 7 bases. In DNA, the CDR3 is TGTGCCAGCAGCTATGGACAGGGGGCTGGGCAGCCCCAGCATTTT. The encoded protein is CASSYGQGAGQPQHF.

This clone showed up just once. This sequence joins TRBV6-4 and TRBJ2-3, with a weak D call TRBD2 (10 bases). Trimming shortened V by 7 bases and J by 14 bases, and 34 bases separated the two germline ends. Germline V gene data show CDR1 as MRHNA and CDR2 as SNTAGT. This CDR3 is built from 17 residues. The CDR3 reads CASKPSGGQGGWSGLYF. The CDR3 DNA reads TGTGCCAGCAAACCTAGCGGGGGACAGGGAGGCTGGAGTGGGCTGTATTTT.

V gene TRBV29-1 combines with J gene TRBJ1-2; 7 bases are a match to TRBD1. The CDR3 length is 12 residues. The V gene end was trimmed by 6 bases and the J gene end by 5 bases; junction bases not matched to a gene: 6. Germline CDR1 reads SQVTM; CDR2 reads ANQGSEA. CDR3 DNA: TGCAGCGTGGCCGACAGGGCTTATGGCTACACCTTC. This encodes CSVADRAYGYTF.

This clone was picked up a small number of times. The chain carries TRBV5-4 and TRBJ1-1; D is unclear. The germline V and J ends were trimmed by 3 bases and 8 bases, with 14 bases remaining between them. Germline V CDR1 and CDR2: SGHNT, YYREEE (reference sequence). This CDR3 is built from 13 residues. CDR3 nucleotide sequence: TGTGCCAGCAGCTGGGCAGCCGGTCAAGAAGCTTTCTTT. Translated: CASSWAAGQEAFF.

The chain uses TRBV19 and TRBJ1-2; TRBD1 matches 7 bases. With V trimmed by 6 bases and J by 8 bases, 12 bases remained unmatched. Germline V gives CDR1 LNHDA, CDR2 SQIVND (reference sequence). The CDR3 runs 14 residues. This CDR3 reads CASRFSGQSSGYTF. The CDR3 DNA reads as TGTGCCAGTAGATTCTCGGGACAGTCGTCGGGCTACACCTTC.

The rearrangement links TRBV11-3 to TRBJ1-1; D may be TRBD1 (6 bases). Germline CDR1 and CDR2: SGHNT and YENEEA. The V gene lost 0 bases and the J gene lost 10 bases, with 12 bases spanning the gap. The CDR3 length is 13 residues. Written as DNA, the CDR3 is TGTGCCAGCAGCTTAGAAGGGGGGGCACGAGCTTTCTTT. It encodes CASSLEGGARAFF. The variable domain in full, with the rest retrieved from reference TRBV11-3 and TRBJ1-1, is EAGVVQSPRYKIIEKKQPVAFWCNPISGHNTLYWYLQNLGQGPELLIRYENEEAVDDSQLPKDRFSAERLKGVDSTLKIQPAELGDSAVYLCASSLEGGARAFFGQGTRLTVV.